This T cell receptor beta chain stems from a study of blood T cell repertoires in COVID-19. Study-wide background: The samples span acute and convalescent COVID-19 from the United States, Italy and Spain. The cDNA or gDNA used as material had been derived from T cells, B-cell-depleted T cells, or PBMCs.

This clone was detected only a few times. Original processing notes: Reference gene primer amplification yielded estimated nucleated cell counts. Profiling relied on immunoSEQ multiplex PCR, and the TCRdb table lists in-frame clones only, not all of them. From that table come the V and J calls and clone size; the DNA was used to work out D and trimming. The data contain fewer than 500,000 clones, 81% of them singletons. The trim removed 5 bases at V and 3 bases at J, leaving 14 bases unmatched. The CDR3 runs 17 residues. Germline-derived CDR1 and CDR2 are SEHNR and FQNEAQ (reference sequence). J is TRBJ1-2 and V is TRBV7-9, with TRBD1 matching 8 bases. The receptor's source is a human donor with acute or convalescent COVID-19. The donor label of this sample is uncertain. The sample consisted of peripheral blood. As DNA, the CDR3 is TGTGCCAGCAGCACAGATCAGGGGGCTTGGGGTGACTATGGCTACACCTTC. Encoded protein: CASSTDQGAWGDYGYTF.